The next 29 T cell receptor beta chains were all read from a single sample in a study of identical twins. TCRdb reanalysed the 5' RACE reads using MiXCR and keeps one entry per CDR3 protein. The table includes nearly 650,000 distinct CDR3 sequences, just over 7% detected once. A further study also used this sample, focusing on yellow fever vaccine responses in identical twins.

The sequencing sample was made of PBMCs. These receptors were obtained from a woman aged 18-30 years in good health.

This clonotype was recorded many times. The V and J genes are TRBV29-1 and TRBJ2-2; TRBD1 matches 10 bases. Per germline, CDR1 SQVTM and CDR2 ANQGSEA. The junction had 1 base not matched to a gene; V was cut back by 4 bases and J by 5 bases. The CDR3 is 13 residues long. CDR3: CSVGTGGTGELFF. The CDR3 DNA reads as TGCAGCGTTGGGACAGGGGGGACCGGGGAGCTGTTTTTT.

The table lists this clonotype with many counts. This chain joins TRBV15 and TRBJ2-3, with D unresolved. CDR1 is LNHNV and CDR2 is YYDKDF in the germline V gene (reference sequence). Trimming cost V 3 bases and J 1 base, with 5 bases left between them. There are 13 residues in the CDR3. CDR3 residues: CATSSSGTDTQYF. The CDR3 nucleotides are TGTGCCACCAGCAGCTCGGGCACAGATACGCAGTATTTT.

This clonotype was counted only a few times. The V and J genes are TRBV7-8 and TRBJ1-2, with 7 bases fitting TRBD1. This CDR3 comprises 12 residues. Trimming took 5 bases from V and 7 from J; bases not matched to a gene: 4. Germline V lookup: CDR1 SGHVS, CDR2 FQNEAQ. For the CDR3, the DNA is TGTGCCAGCAGCGCGACAGGGTCTGGCTACACCTTC. This encodes CASSATGSGYTF.

This clonotype occurred many times. The CDR3 nucleotides read TGTGCCAGCAGCCAAGATAAGGCTAGCACAGATACGCAGTATTTT. The encoded protein is CASSQDKASTDTQYF. J is TRBJ2-3 and V is TRBV4-2; D call uncertain. Germline assignment: CDR1 LGHNA and CDR2 YNFKEQ. The CDR3 extends over 15 amino acids. Trimming shortened V by 0 bases and J by 0 bases, and 7 bases separated the two germline ends.

The V and J genes are TRBV6-5 and TRBJ1-4; D gene ambiguous. V lost 2 bases and J 5 bases, leaving 9 bases between the germline ends. The germline CDR1 and CDR2 sequences are MNHEY and SVGAGI. CDR3 length: 14 amino acids. DNA of the CDR3: TGTGCCAGCAGTTACAGGCGGATCAATGAAAAACTGTTTTTT. It codes for CASSYRRINEKLFF.

This clonotype showed up many times. This chain joins TRBV7-9 and TRBJ2-5; no firm D call. The CDR3 sequence is 14 residues long. The ends were cut back, 3 bases at V and 7 bases at J, with 15 bases in the middle. CDR1 is SEHNR and CDR2 is FQNEAQ in the germline V gene (reference sequence). The CDR3 here is CASSFSDPGVTQYF. The CDR3 DNA reads as TGTGCCAGCAGCTTTAGTGACCCTGGGGTGACCCAGTACTTC.

This chain joins TRBV7-9 and TRBJ2-3, with 8 bases fitting TRBD1. Germline lookup yields CDR1 SEHNR and CDR2 FQNEAQ (reference sequence). This CDR3 has 17 residues. V dropped 3 bases and J dropped 1; count of bases not matched to a gene: 9. CDR3 sequence reads: CASSLRPGTGGTDTQYF. The CDR3 DNA is TGTGCCAGCAGCTTGCGCCCCGGGACAGGCGGCACAGATACGCAGTATTTT.

In its sample, this clonotype was seen many times. V and J are TRBV5-1 and TRBJ2-1, with D hard to call. The CDR3 totals 14 residues. V was shortened by 0 bases and J by 6 bases, with 10 bases between the two germline ends. CDR1 SGHRS and CDR2 YFSETQ come from the germline V gene. Here the CDR3 reads CASSLGFGPNEQFF. The CDR3 nucleotides are TGCGCCAGCAGCTTGGGGTTCGGGCCCAATGAGCAGTTCTTC.

The rearrangement uses TRBV2 and TRBJ2-7; D is ambiguous. The CDR3 runs 12 residues. With 6 bases removed from V and 2 bases from J, the gap between germline ends came to 8 bases. Germline assignment: CDR1 SNHLY and CDR2 FYNNEI. The CDR3 sequence: CASRYGAYEQYF. The DNA of the CDR3 is TGTGCCAGCAGGTATGGGGCCTACGAGCAGTACTTC.

The V call is TRBV5-1, the J call TRBJ2-5; D is possibly TRBD1 or TRBD2 (5 bases each). Per the germline V gene, CDR1 is SGHRS and CDR2 is YFSETQ. V lost 6 bases, J lost 5 bases, and 17 bases lay in between. There are 14 residues in the CDR3. CDR3 sequence reads: CASIFGGSGETQYF. CDR3 sequence (DNA): TGCGCCAGCATCTTTGGGGGTAGTGGGGAGACCCAGTACTTC.

This clonotype was seen repeatedly, ten times or more. The chain links TRBV18 to TRBJ1-1, with no clear D. Trimming pared 5 bases from V and 1 base from J, leaving 11 bases between. Germline CDR1 KGHSH, CDR2 LQKENI. The CDR3 loop spans 14 amino acids. The CDR3 is CASSSLAGNTEAFF. The CDR3 nucleotides read TGTGCCAGCTCATCCCTTGCCGGGAACACTGAAGCTTTCTTT.

The rearrangement uses TRBV2 and TRBJ1-4; the D is unclear. Germline V gene data show CDR1 as SNHLY and CDR2 as FYNNEI. The CDR3 spans 16 residues. V was trimmed by 0 bases and J by 5 bases, leaving 13 bases between them. CDR3 in amino acids: CASSEALRRTNEKLFF. The CDR3 DNA is TGTGCCAGCAGTGAAGCGCTTCGTCGGACGAATGAAAAACTGTTTTTT.

J is TRBJ2-5 and V is TRBV10-3; TRBD2 matches 10 bases. The V gene's germline CDR1 is ENHRY and CDR2 SYGVKD. Losses at the gene ends were 6 bases for V and 5 bases for J; bases not matched to a gene: 6. This CDR3 spans 14 amino acids. CDR3 sequence (DNA): TGTGCCATCAGCCCCCGAGCGGGAGGGGAGACCCAGTACTTC. The encoded protein is CAISPRAGGETQYF.

This clonotype was found a few times. The chain joins TRBV7-2 to TRBJ2-1; 9 bases align to TRBD2. Germline V CDR1 and CDR2: SGHTA, FQGNSA. With V trimmed by 6 bases and J by 7 bases, 13 bases remained unmatched. CDR3 length equals 16 residues. CDR3 in DNA: TGTGCCAGCAGACGGCGGGCGGGAGGGCCTGGTAATGAGCAGTTCTTC. Its protein is CASRRRAGGPGNEQFF.

This sequence joins TRBV9 and TRBJ2-5; no clear D. From germline, CDR1 is SGDLS and CDR2 YYNGEE. The CDR3 length is 14 residues. V was clipped by 0 bases and J by 2 bases, with 8 bases between them. The CDR3 DNA is TGTGCCAGCAGCGTAGAGCCTCAGCAAGAGACCCAGTACTTC. Translation: CASSVEPQQETQYF.

The rearrangement joins TRBV20-1 to TRBJ2-2; 9 bases line up with TRBD1. Germline assignment: CDR1 DFQATT and CDR2 SNEGSKA (reference sequence). After removal of 1 base from V and 4 bases from J, the junction contained 7 bases not matched to a gene. The CDR3 has 16 amino acids. The CDR3 DNA follows: TGCAGTGCTAGAGTACCCGGGACAGGGTTCACCGGGGAGCTGTTTTTT. This gives the protein CSARVPGTGFTGELFF.

This clonotype occurred many times. J is TRBJ1-1 and V is TRBV5-1, with D perhaps TRBD1 (6 bases). Trimming cost V 4 bases and J 4 bases, with 14 bases left between them. CDR1 and CDR2 from the germline V gene are SGHRS and YFSETQ. CDR3 length equals 14 residues. CDR3 in amino acids: CASSAQGSGTEAFF. CDR3 in DNA: TGCGCCAGCAGCGCACAGGGCTCGGGCACTGAAGCTTTCTTT.

The chain recombines TRBV2 with TRBJ2-1; D is possibly TRBD1 (6 bases). V was trimmed by 2 bases and J by 6 bases, leaving 8 bases between them. Germline V gene data show CDR1 as SNHLY and CDR2 as FYNNEI. The CDR3 runs 13 residues. CDR3 region: CASSEPRGNEQFF. DNA of the CDR3: TGTGCCAGCAGTGAACCCAGGGGCAATGAGCAGTTCTTC.

This clonotype turned up a few times. The chain employs TRBV6-5 and TRBJ2-3; D possibly corresponds to TRBD2 (5 bases). Germline V CDR1 and CDR2: MNHEY, SVGAGI. The V and J ends lost 2 bases and 4 bases respectively, with 13 bases between them. This CDR3 is 15 amino acids long. CDR3 protein: CASSYEGEVADTQYF. For the CDR3, the DNA is TGTGCCAGCAGTTACGAGGGAGAGGTCGCAGATACGCAGTATTTT.

This clonotype was recorded many times. The chain recombines TRBV24-1 with TRBJ2-4, with 7 positions matching TRBD1. CDR1 KGHDR and CDR2 SFDVKD come from the germline V gene. There are 12 residues in the CDR3. The V gene end was trimmed by 5 bases and the J gene end by 8 bases; junction bases not matched to a gene: 2. The CDR3 reads CATSAGGDIQYF. The CDR3 DNA sequence: TGTGCCACCAGTGCAGGGGGTGACATTCAGTACTTC.

This chain uses TRBV7-8 with TRBJ1-3; D remains ambiguous. The germline CDR1 and CDR2 sequences are SGHVS and FQNEAQ. Trimming shortened V by 5 bases and J by 0 bases, and 17 bases separated the two germline ends. This CDR3 has 17 amino acids. The CDR3 DNA reads TGTGCCAGCAGCCCCGTCAGTCAGGCGCTCTCTGGAAACACCATATATTTT. Translated: CASSPVSQALSGNTIYF.

V is TRBV18 and J is TRBJ1-3; 8 bases are a match to TRBD1. This CDR3 comprises 17 residues. CDR1 is KGHSH, CDR2 LQKENI, per germline. V was clipped by 3 bases and J by 0 bases; unmatched bases: 7. CDR3: CASSPRTGINSGNTIYF. The CDR3, as DNA: TGTGCCAGCTCACCCCGGACAGGGATAAACTCTGGAAACACCATATATTTT.

This clonotype was detected a few times. The gene calls are TRBV5-1 and TRBJ2-7; D is uncertain. Trimming pared 1 base from V and 3 bases from J, leaving 14 bases between. The CDR3 has 15 residues. The germline V gene encodes CDR1 SGHRS and CDR2 YFSETQ. The CDR3 coding sequence is TGCGCCAGCAGCTTGCTCCCTCTAGGCAGCTACGAGCAGTACTTC. It codes for CASSLLPLGSYEQYF.

This clonotype showed up just a few times. V gene TRBV20-1 combines with J gene TRBJ2-1, with D unresolved. CDR1 is DFQATT, CDR2 SNEGSKA, per germline (reference sequence). CDR3 size: 15 residues. The ends were cut back, 3 bases at V and 3 bases at J, with 15 bases in the middle. CDR3 protein: CSARSFLNHYNEQFF. The DNA for the CDR3 is TGCAGTGCTAGGTCCTTCTTAAACCACTACAATGAGCAGTTCTTC.

Details on this clonotype: Just one base apart from a much larger clone, this may be a read error. The chain recombines TRBV3-1 with TRBJ2-7; D uncertain. CDR1 LGHDT and CDR2 YNNKEL come from the germline V gene (reference sequence). The CDR3 contains 12 residues. CDR3 DNA sequence: TGTGCCAGCAGCCAAGTGGGCTACGACCAGTACTTC. Protein: CASSQVGYDQYF.

This clonotype came up many times. The V and J genes are TRBV10-3 and TRBJ2-1; possible D gene TRBD1, 6 bases. The length of the CDR3 is 12 residues. Germline V gene data show CDR1 as ENHRY and CDR2 as SYGVKD. V shed 5 bases and J shed 6 bases, with 8 bases lying between them. The CDR3 sequence: CAISTGINEQFF. DNA for the CDR3: TGTGCCATCAGTACAGGGATCAATGAGCAGTTCTTC.

This clonotype was detected many times. V and J are TRBV18 and TRBJ2-3; no firm D call. The V and J ends lost 0 bases and 5 bases respectively, with 6 bases between them. This CDR3 has 13 residues. Germline V gene lookup returns CDR1 KGHSH and CDR2 LQKENI. CDR3 region: CASSPPMGDTQYF. The CDR3 DNA reads as TGTGCCAGCTCACCACCAATGGGAGATACGCAGTATTTT.

The rearrangement uses TRBV19 and TRBJ2-2; D not resolved. Germline-derived CDR1 and CDR2 are LNHDA and SQIVND (reference sequence). The CDR3 runs to 15 residues. V gave up 3 bases and J gave up 0 bases, with 8 bases separating them. The CDR3 bases are TGTGCCAGTAGTATGAGTAGCCCGAACACCGGGGAGCTGTTTTTT. Its protein is CASSMSSPNTGELFF.

This clonotype was seen a handful of times. V usage is TRBV5-1 and J usage is TRBJ2-1, with D perhaps assigned TRBD1 or TRBD2 (5 bases each). Germline V gene lookup returns CDR1 SGHRS and CDR2 YFSETQ. This CDR3 is built from 14 residues. Trimming removed 6 bases from V and 5 bases from J, with 15 bases in between. CDR3 in amino acids: CASNGGTKNNEQFF. The DNA of the CDR3 is TGCGCCAGCAATGGGGGTACCAAAAACAATGAGCAGTTCTTC.